Listed below are T cell receptor beta chains from one sample, sequenced in a study of blood T cell repertoires in COVID-19. Profiling relied on immunoSEQ multiplex PCR, and the TCRdb table lists in-frame clones only, not all of them. The sample has about 160,000 clones, roughly nine tenths seen once. The sample taken for sequencing was peripheral blood. Receptors originate from a woman in her 70s with acute or convalescent COVID-19. Each CDR3 is given with its conserved first and last residue. The D gene is left open where the match is weak. Part of the rows lack a size; the others show once, few, many or a class for expanded clones.

clone_size	v_call	j_call	d_call	cdr3_nt	cdr3_aa
once	TRBV30	TRBJ1-3	-	TGTGCCTCGGCGTCGGGACAATTGAACACCATATATTTT	CASASGQLNTIYF
few	TRBV7-2	TRBJ2-1	TRBD2	TGTGCCAGCAGCTTAGCCAATCTATGGACTAGCAATCAAGGTGAGCAGTTCTTC	CASSLANLWTSNQGEQFF
-	TRBV10-2	TRBJ1-6	TRBD1	TGCGCCAGCAGTGAGTCAGGGGGCAGTTCACCCCTCCACTTT	CASSESGGSSPLHF
-	TRBV6-5	TRBJ2-2	TRBD2	TGTGCCAGCAGTTATAGGGCTAGCGGGGGAGCCGGGGAGCTGTTTTTT	CASSYRASGGAGELFF
-	TRBV5-6	TRBJ2-2	TRBD1	TGTGCCAGCAGCCGTATACCGGGACAGGGGGGTACCGGGGAGCTGTTTTTT	CASSRIPGQGGTGELFF
-	TRBV5-1	TRBJ2-7	TRBD1	TGCGCCAGCAGCTTGCGCGGGACAGGGGGCTACGAGCAGTACTTC	CASSLRGTGGYEQYF
-	TRBV9	TRBJ2-3	-	TGTGCCAGCAGCGCTACCGGGACAAGGTCCACAGATACGCAGTATTTT	CASSATGTRSTDTQYF
-	TRBV13	TRBJ1-1	-	TGTGCCAGCAGCTTAGGCCCAGGGGCGAACACTGAAGCTTTCTTT	CASSLGPGANTEAFF
-	TRBV6-5	TRBJ2-7	TRBD1	TGTGCCAGCAGTTACAGGGACAGCTACGAGCAGTACTTC	CASSYRDSYEQYF
-	TRBV4-1	TRBJ2-5	-	TGCGCCAGCAGTCGACTAGTAAGGGAGACCCAGTACTTC	CASSRLVRETQYF
-	TRBV5-4	TRBJ2-3	TRBD1	TGTGCCAGCAGTTCTCAGGGGGCCACAGATACGCAGTATTTT	CASSSQGATDTQYF
few	TRBV12-5	TRBJ2-1	TRBD2	TGTGCTAGTGGTTTGTCTCGGCGGGAGCCGGTAGATTACAATGAGCAGTTCTTC	CASGLSRREPVDYNEQFF
-	TRBV3-1/TRBV3-2	TRBJ2-1	TRBD2	TGTGCCAGCAGCCAAGTGTATAGCGGGGGAGGAAACAATGAGCAGTTCTTC	CASSQVYSGGGNNEQFF
few	TRBV18	TRBJ2-2	TRBD1	TGTGCCAGCTCACCATGGGACAGGGCGAACACCGGGGAGCTGTTTTTT	CASSPWDRANTGELFF
-	TRBV7-8	TRBJ1-1	TRBD1	TGTGCCAGCAGCAACCGGGACAGGGGCCCCTTGGGCACTGAAGCTTTCTTT	CASSNRDRGPLGTEAFF